The present entry profiles one T cell receptor beta chain with its context. The antigen is unknown. These data originate in a study of T cells expressing NK-cell markers. On the study more broadly: Sequencing covered eight donors, seven HCMV-seropositive and one seronegative.

In germline, CDR1 is MNHEY, CDR2 SVGAGI. The CDR3 loop spans 14 amino acids. TCR beta cDNA was generated via 5'RACE template switching incorporating UMIs. TCRdb reprocessed the 5' RACE reads and stores each CDR3 protein as one record, lacking DNA. Its clone listing holds some 600,000 distinct CDR3 sequences. Study outcomes and limitations: The CD3+CD56-NKG2C+ fraction of a handful of donors was also led by these clonotypes. For about 6 donors, the dominant NKG2C+ clonotypes made up roughly 1.0-8% of their CD8+ T cells.

Sequencing was performed on blood T cells: a sorted CD56 or NKG2C T cell subset, CD4+ or CD8+ T cells, or bulk PBMC T cells (not recorded which). This clonotype originated in a man aged 18 to 30 in good health. V and J are TRBV6-5 and TRBJ1-1; no DNA is available, so the TRBD1 call from TCRdb remains unchecked. CDR3 residues: CASSYSIGRAEAFF.